This T cell receptor (beta chain) stems from a study of T cells in Graves' hyperthyroidism and ophthalmopathy. V trimming: 5 bases; J trimming: 2 bases; junction bases outside the gene matches: 9. The CDR3 is 17 residues long. CDR1 and CDR2 (germline): SGHVS, FNYEAQ. Clinical symptoms, serum thyroxine, TRAb, thyroid ultrasound and orbital computed tomography informed diagnoses. This clonotype was seen at least ten times. Its antigen remains unidentified. Overall study findings and caveats: Blood held most thyroid clonotypes expanded above 0.001 frequency. Ophthalmopathy was separated from stable hyperthyroidism by a 13 V-J model.

RNA transcripts provided the source from which TCR beta CDR3 regions were amplified. In the first-round RT-PCR of the TCR CDR3, the HTBI primer set was used. Each CDR3 protein is one row after TCRdb ran MiXCR on the multiplex PCR reads. The repertoire holds a few hundred thousand distinct CDR3 sequences, 13% seen once, with around 9.2% in the top ten. The chain is built from TRBV7-6 and TRBJ1-5, with 10 nucleotides matching TRBD1. The receptor was derived from a woman under 30 with Graves' hyperthyroidism. The sequenced material came from blood. Written as DNA, the CDR3 is TGTGCCAGCAGCCCCGGCTCCGGGACAGGGGGCAATCAGCCCCAGCATTTT. Protein: CASSPGSGTGGNQPQHF.